Described below is a single T cell receptor beta chain sequence and its context. Its antigen is not known. This record belongs to a study of tumor-infiltrating lymphocytes in primary liver carcinoma. Whole-study findings and limits: Lower overlap was observed for tumor-adjacent and tumor-blood pairs relative to tumor region pairs.

Extraction of RNA together with DNA used about 17-30 mg of unsorted bulk tissue. Germline V gene sequence: CDR1 SGHAT, CDR2 FQNNGV. The CDR3 is 13 residues long. V lost 10 bases and J 4 bases, leaving 16 bases between the germline ends. Priming with a constant-region primer yielded TCR beta cDNA from about 480 ng total RNA. A slightly modified ARM-PCR protocol with three nested multiplex PCR rounds produced these TCR beta libraries. Two initial PCR rounds of around 9 cycles each paired TRBV1-TRBV30 forward primers with a C-beta reverse primer. Using its own MiXCR run on the multiplex PCR reads, TCRdb lists one record per CDR3 protein. Of about 96,000 distinct CDR3 sequences listed, approximately 68% are singletons.

This TCR came from a man aged 40-49 years with primary liver carcinoma and hepatitis B virus infection. The chain is built from TRBV11-2 and TRBJ1-1; possibly TRBD1 for D (5 bases). Input material: tumor-adjacent normal liver tissue. CDR3 in amino acids: CAKSLGGGTEAFF. DNA for the CDR3: TGTGCCAAGAGCCTAGGCGGGGGCACTGAAGCTTTCTTT.